The next 9 T cell receptor beta chains were all read from a single sample in a study of OX40 agonist ivuxolimab in advanced cancers. Method: immunoSEQ multiplex PCR; TCRdb's copy keeps in-frame clones and lacks some. The sample carries 98,000 or so clones, approximately 92% recorded once. Specimen: CD4+ or CD8+ T cells sorted from blood, collected in a trial of the OX40 agonist ivuxolimab. These receptors were obtained from an adult with an advanced solid tumor such as melanoma, head and neck, liver or kidney cancer.

The DNA for the CDR3 is TGTGCCAGCAGTTTATGGCTAGCGGGAGGGCCGAATACGCAGTATTTT. This codes for CASSLWLAGGPNTQYF. This chain connects TRBV28 to TRBJ2-3, with TRBD2 identical over 12 bases. Germline-derived CDR1 and CDR2 are MDHEN and SYDVKM. The V segment lost 0 bases and the J segment 7 bases; nucleotides outside the gene matches: 5. The CDR3 has 16 amino acids.

The chain carries TRBV9 and TRBJ2-2; D may correspond to TRBD1 or TRBD2 (5 bases each). The CDR3 length is 19 residues. CDR1 and CDR2 from the germline V gene are SGDLS and YYNGEE. Trimming pared 0 bases from V and 0 bases from J, leaving 18 bases between. As DNA, the CDR3 is TGTGCCAGCAGCGTAGCTGGTGGGACCGTAGCGACGAACACCGGGGAGCTGTTTTTT. As protein: CASSVAGGTVATNTGELFF.

The chain uses TRBV19 and TRBJ1-2; possible D gene TRBD1, 6 bases. Trimming took 6 bases from V and 4 from J, leaving 12 bases between them. Germline V lookup: CDR1 LNHDA, CDR2 SQIVND (reference sequence). The length of the CDR3 is 13 residues. The CDR3 loop is CASRGGTFYGYTF. In DNA form, the CDR3 reads TGTGCCAGTAGAGGGGGTACATTCTATGGCTACACCTTC. The whole variable domain, remainder taken from reference TRBV19 and TRBJ1-2, is DGGITQSPKYLFRKEGQNVTLSCEQNLNHDAMYWYRQDPGQGLRLIYYSQIVNDFQKGDIAEGYSVSREKKESFPLTVTSAQKNPTAFYLCASRGGTFYGYTFGSGTRLTVV.

The V call is TRBV28, the J call TRBJ1-1; D unclear. The length of the CDR3 is 11 residues. Per the germline V gene, CDR1 is MDHEN and CDR2 is SYDVKM. V was clipped by 1 base and J by 7 bases, with 4 bases between them. The CDR3 protein is CASSLSVEAFF. CDR3 nucleotide sequence: TGTGCCAGCAGTTTATCGGTTGAAGCTTTCTTT.

This clone came up once. The chain employs TRBV27 and TRBJ1-5; D uncertain. This CDR3 region has 19 residues. Looked up from germline, CDR1 is MNHEY and CDR2 is SMNVEV (reference sequence). Trimming shortened V by 1 base and J by 0 bases, and 19 bases separated the two germline ends. The CDR3 nucleotides are TGTGCCAGCAGTTTATATTCCTATCGGGAGAAGGGTAGCAATCAGCCCCAGCATTTT. It codes for CASSLYSYREKGSNQPQHF.

Comments on this clone: The same CDR3 is also encoded by other DNA sequences in this sample. The rearrangement uses TRBV9 and TRBJ2-7; 9 nucleotides agree with TRBD2. Trimming cost V 0 bases and J 3 bases; bases outside gene matches: 1. Germline-derived CDR1 and CDR2 are SGDLS and YYNGEE. CDR3 length equals 14 residues. CDR3 sequence (DNA): TGTGCCAGCAGCGTAGGACTAGCGGACTACGAGCAGTACTTC. Translated, it gives CASSVGLADYEQYF.

The J gene is TRBJ2-1, the V gene TRBV5-6; 7 positions match TRBD1. CDR1 SGHDT and CDR2 YYEEEE come from the germline V gene. With 5 bases clipped from V and 0 bases from J, the junction kept 17 bases outside the gene matches. The CDR3 has 19 residues. Written as DNA, the CDR3 is TGTGCCAGCAGACCTCGGACAGGCGGTTTTCAGGGCTCCTACAATGAGCAGTTCTTC. This encodes CASRPRTGGFQGSYNEQFF.

The V call is TRBV5-4, the J call TRBJ1-4, with D uncertain. The germline V and J ends were trimmed by 1 base and 5 bases, with 12 bases remaining between them. The CDR3 extends over 15 amino acids. Germline-derived CDR1 and CDR2 are SGHNT and YYREEE (reference sequence). In DNA, the CDR3 is TGTGCCAGCAGCTTGAGTAAGGAGAAGAATGAAAAACTGTTTTTT. It is translated as CASSLSKEKNEKLFF.

This sequence joins TRBV30 and TRBJ1-6, with D tentatively TRBD1 (5 bases). V gave up 0 bases and J gave up 7 bases, with 16 bases separating them. Germline CDR1 GTSNPN, CDR2 SVGIG (reference sequence). The CDR3 extends over 16 amino acids. The CDR3 is CAWSVFGTAVNSPLHF. The CDR3 region has the DNA TGTGCCTGGAGTGTCTTCGGGACGGCCGTGAATTCACCCCTCCACTTT.